Below, 8 T cell receptor beta chains from the same sample are listed, as sequenced in a study of shared clonotypes between healthy human individuals. Naive CD8 isolation took CD45RO-negative cells positively selected for CCR7 and excluded terminally differentiated effector memory CD45RA+ cells. Some clones are missing from TCRdb's copy, which holds only in-frame ones; the method was immunoSEQ multiplex PCR. The top ten hold 0.85% to 1.3% of the sample, which has 2 million to 2.5 million clones, approximately 95% seen once. Source material: naive CD8+ T cells sorted from blood. Receptors were obtained from a young man in good health.

This chain links TRBV11-3 with TRBJ2-1, with D perhaps being TRBD1 or TRBD2 (5 bases each). V shed 4 bases and J shed 8 bases, with 15 bases lying between them. The germline gives CDR1 SGHNT, CDR2 YENEEA. The CDR3 has 14 amino acids. CDR3 in amino acids: CASSSARGRDEQFF. In nucleotides, the CDR3 is TGTGCCAGCAGCTCCGCCCGGGGCAGGGATGAGCAGTTCTTC.

This chain uses TRBV19 with TRBJ1-4, with D possibly TRBD1 on 5 matching bases. V lost 6 bases to trimming and J lost 12 bases, with 14 bases between them. Per the germline V gene, CDR1 is LNHDA and CDR2 is SQIVND (reference sequence). CDR3 size: 12 residues. DNA of the CDR3: TGTGCCAGTAGAAGCGACAGCTCGCAACTGTTTTTT. This translates into CASRSDSSQLFF.

The J gene is TRBJ1-1, the V gene TRBV27; 7 nucleotides line up with TRBD1. Germline lookup yields CDR1 MNHEY and CDR2 SMNVEV (reference sequence). J was trimmed by 5 bases and V by 5 bases; bases with no gene match: 14. CDR3 length: 16 amino acids. The CDR3 sequence: CASSVVAPRGLTEAFF. CDR3 nucleotide sequence: TGTGCCAGCAGTGTCGTGGCGCCCAGGGGGTTAACTGAAGCTTTCTTT.

This chain links TRBV10-1 with TRBJ1-1; TRBD1 is a possible D gene (5 bases). Looked up from germline, CDR1 is WNHNN and CDR2 is SYGVQD (reference sequence). The CDR3 runs to 15 residues. V lost 0 bases and J 0 bases, leaving 8 bases between the germline ends. Written as DNA, the CDR3 is TGCGCCAGCAGTGAGTCTGCAGGGATGAACACTGAAGCTTTCTTT. This encodes CASSESAGMNTEAFF.

As regards this clone: In the same sample, other DNA sequences code for this CDR3. This rearrangement joins TRBV7-9 to TRBJ2-1; no definite D call. With 1 base removed from V and 0 bases from J, the gap between germline ends came to 7 bases. Germline V CDR1 and CDR2: SEHNR, FQNEAQ (reference sequence). This CDR3 is 15 amino acids long. CDR3 sequence: CASSLVSGSYNEQFF. The CDR3 DNA is TGTGCCAGCAGCTTAGTTTCCGGCTCCTACAATGAGCAGTTCTTC.

The chain links TRBV14 to TRBJ2-1; 8 bases line up with TRBD2. The length of the CDR3 is 17 residues. V lost 1 base and J lost 4; bases outside the gene matches: 9. Germline assignment: CDR1 SGHDN and CDR2 FVKESK. The CDR3 DNA reads as TGTGCCAGCAGCCAAGCCATCGGGACTAGTTATTACAATGAGCAGTTCTTC. As protein: CASSQAIGTSYYNEQFF.

This rearrangement joins TRBV29-1 to TRBJ1-1; 8 nucleotides align to TRBD1. With V trimmed by 6 bases and J by 5 bases, 11 bases remained unmatched. This CDR3 is built from 14 residues. Germline V lookup: CDR1 SQVTM, CDR2 ANQGSEA. Here the CDR3 reads CSVPFEQGGTEAFF. As DNA, the CDR3 is TGCAGCGTCCCGTTTGAACAGGGGGGGACTGAAGCTTTCTTT.

This clone was detected a few times. The rearrangement joins TRBV4-1 to TRBJ2-7; D is uncertain. V lost 0 bases to trimming and J lost 1 base, with 10 bases between them. Germline-derived CDR1 and CDR2 are MGHRA and YSYEKL. There are 15 residues in the CDR3. CDR3 residues: CASSQDPPPSYEQYF. The CDR3 coding sequence is TGCGCCAGCAGCCAAGATCCACCGCCTTCCTACGAGCAGTACTTC.